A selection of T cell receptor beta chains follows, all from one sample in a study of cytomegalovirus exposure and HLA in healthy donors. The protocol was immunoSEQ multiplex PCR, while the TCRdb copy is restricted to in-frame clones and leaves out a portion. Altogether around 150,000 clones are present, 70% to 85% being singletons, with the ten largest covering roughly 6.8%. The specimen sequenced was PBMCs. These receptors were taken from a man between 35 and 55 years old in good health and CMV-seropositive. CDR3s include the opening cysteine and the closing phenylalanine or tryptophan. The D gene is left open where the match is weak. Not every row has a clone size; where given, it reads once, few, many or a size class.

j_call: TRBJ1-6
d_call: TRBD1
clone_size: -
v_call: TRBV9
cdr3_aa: CASSPRDSYNSPLHF
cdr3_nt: TGTGCCAGCAGCCCCCGGGACAGCTATAATTCACCCCTCCACTTT

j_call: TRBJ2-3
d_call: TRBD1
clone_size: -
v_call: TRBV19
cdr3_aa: CASRSTGQTDTQYF
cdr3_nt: TGTGCCAGTAGATCGACAGGGCAAACAGATACGCAGTATTTT

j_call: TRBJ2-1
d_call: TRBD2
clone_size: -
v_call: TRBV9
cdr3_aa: CASSVRTSGSREQFF
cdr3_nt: TGTGCCAGCAGCGTAAGGACTAGCGGGAGCCGCGAGCAGTTCTTC

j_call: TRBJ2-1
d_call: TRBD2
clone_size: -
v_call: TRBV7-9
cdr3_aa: CASSPSGTTHNEQFF
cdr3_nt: TGTGCCAGCAGCCCTAGCGGGACCACTCACAATGAGCAGTTCTTC

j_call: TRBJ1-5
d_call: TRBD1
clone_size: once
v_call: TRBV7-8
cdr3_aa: CASSVGQIYSNQPQHF
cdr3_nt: TGTGCCAGCAGCGTGGGACAGATCTATAGCAATCAGCCCCAGCATTTT

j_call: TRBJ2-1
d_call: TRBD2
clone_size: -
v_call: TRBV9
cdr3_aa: CASSLSGRAEQFF
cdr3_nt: TGTGCCAGCAGCCTAAGCGGGAGGGCTGAGCAGTTCTTC

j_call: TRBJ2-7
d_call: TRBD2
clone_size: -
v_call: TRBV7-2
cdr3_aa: CASSLVSAGDYEQYF
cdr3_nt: TGTGCCAGCAGCTTAGTATCAGCGGGAGACTACGAGCAGTACTTC

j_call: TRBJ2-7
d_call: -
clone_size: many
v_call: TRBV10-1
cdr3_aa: CASSELGVSYEQYF
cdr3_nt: TGCGCCAGCAGTGAACTCGGGGTTTCCTACGAGCAGTACTTC

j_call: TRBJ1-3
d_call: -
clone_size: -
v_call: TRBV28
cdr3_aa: CASSETGSGNTIYF
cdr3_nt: TGTGCCAGCAGTGAGACAGGCTCTGGAAACACCATATATTTT

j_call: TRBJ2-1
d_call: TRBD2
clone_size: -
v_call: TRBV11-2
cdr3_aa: CASSPAAQGTSGKQFF
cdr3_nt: TGTGCCAGCAGCCCCGCCGCTCAGGGGACTAGCGGGAAGCAGTTCTTC

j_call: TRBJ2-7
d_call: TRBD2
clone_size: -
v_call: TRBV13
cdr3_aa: CASSLGERGYEQYF
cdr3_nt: TGTGCCAGCAGCTTAGGCGAGCGGGGCTACGAGCAGTACTTC

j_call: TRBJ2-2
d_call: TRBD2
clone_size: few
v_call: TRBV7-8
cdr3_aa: CASSSRTSASTGELFF
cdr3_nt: TGTGCCAGCAGCTCAAGGACTAGCGCGTCAACCGGGGAGCTGTTTTTT

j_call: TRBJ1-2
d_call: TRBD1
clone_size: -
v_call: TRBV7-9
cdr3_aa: CSSSPGQGAFDGYTF
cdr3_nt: TGTTCCAGCAGCCCGGGACAGGGGGCGTTCGATGGCTACACCTTC

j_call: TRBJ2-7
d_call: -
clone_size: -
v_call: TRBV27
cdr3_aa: CASSFRRGNYEQYF
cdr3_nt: TGTGCCAGCAGTTTCCGCAGGGGTAACTACGAGCAGTACTTC

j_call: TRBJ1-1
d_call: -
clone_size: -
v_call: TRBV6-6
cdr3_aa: CASSYSSRAAEAFF
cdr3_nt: TGTGCCAGCAGTTACTCGTCCAGGGCTGCTGAAGCTTTCTTT

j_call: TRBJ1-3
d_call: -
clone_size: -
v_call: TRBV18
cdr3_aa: CASSPSGGNTIYF
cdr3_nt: TGTGCCAGCTCACCCTCGGGGGGAAACACCATATATTTT

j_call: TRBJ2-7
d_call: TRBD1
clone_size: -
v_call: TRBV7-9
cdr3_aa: CASSLETQGAHEQYF
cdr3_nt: TGTGCCAGCAGCTTAGAGACTCAGGGGGCCCACGAGCAGTACTTC

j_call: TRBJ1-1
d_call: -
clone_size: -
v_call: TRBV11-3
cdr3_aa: CASQYMNTEAFF
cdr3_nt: TGTGCCAGCCAGTACATGAACACTGAAGCTTTCTTT

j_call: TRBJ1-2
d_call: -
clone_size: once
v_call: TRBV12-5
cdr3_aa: CASGLGDYGYTF
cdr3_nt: TGTGCTAGTGGTTTAGGGGATTATGGCTACACCTTC

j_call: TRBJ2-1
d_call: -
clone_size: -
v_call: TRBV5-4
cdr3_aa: CASSLETSPEQFF
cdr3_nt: TGTGCCAGCAGCTTGGAGACTAGTCCGGAGCAGTTCTTC

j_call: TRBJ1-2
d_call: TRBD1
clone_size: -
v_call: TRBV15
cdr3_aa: CATSKPGQPESYTF
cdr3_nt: TGTGCCACCAGCAAGCCGGGACAGCCGGAAAGCTACACCTTC

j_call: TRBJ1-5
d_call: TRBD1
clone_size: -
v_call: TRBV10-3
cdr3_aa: CAISPGQGGNQPQHF
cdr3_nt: TGTGCCATCAGCCCGGGACAGGGAGGCAATCAGCCCCAGCATTTT

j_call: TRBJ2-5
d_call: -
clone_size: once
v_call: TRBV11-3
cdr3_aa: CASSQGLGETQYF
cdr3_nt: TGTGCCAGCAGCCAGGGACTGGGGGAGACCCAGTACTTC

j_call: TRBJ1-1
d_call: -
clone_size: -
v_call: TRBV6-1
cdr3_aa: CASWIGSTEAFF
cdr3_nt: TGTGCCAGTTGGATTGGGAGCACTGAAGCTTTCTTT

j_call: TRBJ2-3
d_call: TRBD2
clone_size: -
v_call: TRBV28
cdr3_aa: CASTIAGLVDTQYF
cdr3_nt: TGTGCCAGCACCATAGCGGGTCTTGTGGATACGCAGTATTTT

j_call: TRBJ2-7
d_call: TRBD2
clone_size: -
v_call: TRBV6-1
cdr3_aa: CASLRTSGSSEQYF
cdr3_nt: TGTGCCAGCCTCCGGACTAGCGGGAGTTCCGAGCAGTACTTC

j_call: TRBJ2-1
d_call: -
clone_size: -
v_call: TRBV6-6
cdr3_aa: CAISEQQIYYNEQFF
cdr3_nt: TGTGCCATCAGTGAGCAACAGATATACTACAATGAGCAGTTCTTC

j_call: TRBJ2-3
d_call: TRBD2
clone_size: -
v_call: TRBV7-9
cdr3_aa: CSSSLGRLAVLIDTQYF
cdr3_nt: TGTTCCAGCAGCTTAGGGAGACTAGCGGTACTTATAGATACGCAGTATTTT

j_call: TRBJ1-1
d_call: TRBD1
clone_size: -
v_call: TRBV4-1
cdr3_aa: CASRQQGLNTEAFF
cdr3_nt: TGCGCCAGCAGACAACAGGGGTTGAACACTGAAGCTTTCTTT

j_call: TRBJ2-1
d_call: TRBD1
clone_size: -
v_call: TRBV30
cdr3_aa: CAWTSGTAIDDEQFF
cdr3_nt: TGTGCCTGGACCTCCGGGACAGCCATTGACGATGAGCAGTTCTTC

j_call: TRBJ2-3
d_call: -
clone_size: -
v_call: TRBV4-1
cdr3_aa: CASSPAQKTTDTQYF
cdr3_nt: TGCGCCAGCAGCCCCGCGCAAAAAACCACAGATACGCAGTATTTT

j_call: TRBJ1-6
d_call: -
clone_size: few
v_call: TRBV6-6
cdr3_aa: CASTDGQSPEGSLHF
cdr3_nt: TGTGCCAGCACAGACGGACAGAGCCCAGAGGGATCCCTCCACTTT

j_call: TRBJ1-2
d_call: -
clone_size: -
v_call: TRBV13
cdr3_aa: CASSSRGGRYGYTF
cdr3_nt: TGTGCCAGCAGCTCCCGGGGAGGACGCTATGGCTACACCTTC

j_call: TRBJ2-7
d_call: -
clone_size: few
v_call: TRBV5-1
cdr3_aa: CASSLGRNYEQYF
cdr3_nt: TGCGCCAGCAGCTTGGGCAGAAACTACGAGCAGTACTTC

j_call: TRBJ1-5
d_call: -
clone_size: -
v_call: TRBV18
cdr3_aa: CASSPDPGGAQPQHF
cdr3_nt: TGTGCCAGCTCACCAGACCCCGGGGGGGCTCAGCCCCAGCATTTT

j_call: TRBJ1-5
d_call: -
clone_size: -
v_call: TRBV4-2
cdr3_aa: CASSQDLGGGGWPQHF
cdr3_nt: TGTGCCAGCAGCCAAGATCTGGGCGGGGGCGGATGGCCCCAGCATTTT

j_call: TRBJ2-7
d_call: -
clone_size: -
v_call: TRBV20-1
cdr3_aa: CSAGPNEQYF
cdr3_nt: TGCAGTGCTGGCCCAAACGAGCAGTACTTC

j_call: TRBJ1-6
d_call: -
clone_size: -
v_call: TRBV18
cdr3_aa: CASSPPGGASPLHF
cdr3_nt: TGTGCCAGCTCACCACCGGGGGGGGCTTCACCCCTCCACTTT

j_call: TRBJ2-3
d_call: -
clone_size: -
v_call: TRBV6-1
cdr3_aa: CASSGLRFSSRSTDTQYF
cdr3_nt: TGTGCCAGCAGTGGACTAAGATTTTCTAGCCGTAGCACAGATACGCAGTATTTT

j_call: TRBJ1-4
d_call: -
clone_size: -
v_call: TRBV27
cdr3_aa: CASSLPGANEKLFF
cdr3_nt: TGTGCCAGCAGTTTACCCGGGGCTAATGAAAAACTGTTTTTT

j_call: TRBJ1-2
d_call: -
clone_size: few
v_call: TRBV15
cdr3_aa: CATSRGQNYGYTF
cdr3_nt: TGTGCCACCAGCAGAGGGCAGAACTATGGCTACACCTTC

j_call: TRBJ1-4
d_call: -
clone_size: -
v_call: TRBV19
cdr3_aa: CASSIDGDSGATNEKLFF
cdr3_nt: TGTGCCAGTAGTATAGATGGCGACAGCGGGGCGACTAATGAAAAACTGTTTTTT